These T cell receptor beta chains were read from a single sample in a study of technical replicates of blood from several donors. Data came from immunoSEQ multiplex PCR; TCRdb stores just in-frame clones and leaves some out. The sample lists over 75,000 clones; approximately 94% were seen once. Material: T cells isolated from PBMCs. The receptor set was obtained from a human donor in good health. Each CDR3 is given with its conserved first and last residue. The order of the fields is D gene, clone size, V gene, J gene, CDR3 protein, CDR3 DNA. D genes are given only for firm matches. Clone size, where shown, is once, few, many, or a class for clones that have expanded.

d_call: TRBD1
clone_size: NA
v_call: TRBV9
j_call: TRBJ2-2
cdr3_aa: CASSADRGSGELFF
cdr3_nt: TGTGCCAGCAGCGCGGACAGGGGTTCCGGGGAGCTGTTTTTT

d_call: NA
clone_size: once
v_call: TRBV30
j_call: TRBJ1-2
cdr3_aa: CAWNRSGRGGYTF
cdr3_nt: TGTGCCTGGAACAGGTCGGGGAGGGGTGGCTACACCTTC

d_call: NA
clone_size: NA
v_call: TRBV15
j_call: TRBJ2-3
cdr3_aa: CATSITGAGDDRATQYF
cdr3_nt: TGTGCCACCAGCATTACCGGGGCAGGGGACGATAGAGCTACGCAGTATTTT

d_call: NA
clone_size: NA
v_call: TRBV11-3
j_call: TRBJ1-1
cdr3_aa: CASSFTVNTEAFF
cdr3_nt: TGTGCCAGCAGCTTTACAGTGAACACTGAAGCTTTCTTT

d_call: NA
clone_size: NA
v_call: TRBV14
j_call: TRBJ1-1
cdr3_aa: CASSPYLKMNTEAFF
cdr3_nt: TGTGCCAGCAGCCCATATCTAAAAATGAACACTGAAGCTTTCTTT

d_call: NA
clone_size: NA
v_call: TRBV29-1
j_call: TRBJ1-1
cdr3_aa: CSVERGGLNTEAFF
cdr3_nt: TGCAGCGTTGAACGGGGAGGATTGAACACTGAAGCTTTCTTT

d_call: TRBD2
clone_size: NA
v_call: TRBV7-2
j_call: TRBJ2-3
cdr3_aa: CASSLGVLAGGADTQYF
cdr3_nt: TGTGCCAGCAGCTTAGGGGTCCTAGCGGGAGGTGCGGATACGCAGTATTTT

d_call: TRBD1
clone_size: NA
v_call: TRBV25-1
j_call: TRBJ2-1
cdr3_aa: CASVTGVSHNKQFF
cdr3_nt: TGTGCCAGCGTAACAGGGGTTTCGCACAATAAGCAGTTCTTC

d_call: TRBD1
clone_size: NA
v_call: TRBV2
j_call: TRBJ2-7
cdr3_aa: CASRGQDYEQYF
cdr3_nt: TGTGCCAGCAGAGGACAGGATTACGAGCAGTACTTC

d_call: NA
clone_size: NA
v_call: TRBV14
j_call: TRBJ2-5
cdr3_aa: CASSQDGQGLQETQYF
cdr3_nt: TGTGCCAGCAGCCAAGATGGCCAGGGGCTCCAAGAGACCCAGTACTTC

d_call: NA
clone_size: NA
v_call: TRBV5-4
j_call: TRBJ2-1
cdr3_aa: CASSPTGYNEQFF
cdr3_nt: TGTGCCAGCAGCCCGACTGGCTACAATGAGCAGTTCTTC

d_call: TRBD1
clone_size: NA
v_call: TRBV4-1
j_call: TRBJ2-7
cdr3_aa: CASSPRQGANYEQYF
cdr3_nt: TGCGCCAGCAGCCCAAGACAGGGGGCTAACTACGAGCAGTACTTC

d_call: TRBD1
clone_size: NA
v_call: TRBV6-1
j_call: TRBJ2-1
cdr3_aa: CASSEAAFGTGIYNEQFF
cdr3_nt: TGTGCCAGCAGTGAAGCCGCCTTCGGGACAGGAATTTACAATGAGCAGTTCTTC

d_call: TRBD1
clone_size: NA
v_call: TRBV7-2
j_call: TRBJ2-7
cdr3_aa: CASSLDHRGYEQYF
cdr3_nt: TGTGCCAGCAGCTTAGATCACAGGGGCTACGAGCAGTACTTC

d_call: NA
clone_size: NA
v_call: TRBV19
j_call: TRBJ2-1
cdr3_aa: CASSFSGANVGEQFF
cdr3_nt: TGTGCCAGTAGTTTCAGCGGAGCGAACGTGGGGGAGCAGTTCTTC

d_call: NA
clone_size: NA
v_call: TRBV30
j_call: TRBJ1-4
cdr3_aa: CAWSYARTDSNEKLFF
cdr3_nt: TGTGCCTGGAGTTACGCCCGGACGGACTCTAATGAAAAACTGTTTTTT

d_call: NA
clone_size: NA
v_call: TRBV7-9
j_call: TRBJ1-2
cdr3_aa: CASGAGYTF
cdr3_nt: TGTGCCAGCGGAGCGGGCTACACCTTC

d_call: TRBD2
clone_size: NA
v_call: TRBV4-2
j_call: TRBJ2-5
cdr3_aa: CASSQGLATSGRAGTQYF
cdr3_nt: TGTGCCAGCAGCCAGGGACTGGCGACTAGCGGGAGGGCGGGGACCCAGTACTTC

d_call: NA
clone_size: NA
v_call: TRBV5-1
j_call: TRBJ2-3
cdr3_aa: CASSSLAPDTQYF
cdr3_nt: TGCGCCAGCAGCTCCCTAGCTCCAGATACGCAGTATTTT

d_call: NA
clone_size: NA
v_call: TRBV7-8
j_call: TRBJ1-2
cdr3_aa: CASSLELPAEAWGYTF
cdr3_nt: TGTGCCAGCAGCTTAGAGCTCCCGGCGGAGGCTTGGGGCTACACCTTC

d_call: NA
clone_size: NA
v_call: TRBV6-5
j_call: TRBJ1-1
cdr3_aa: CASSYQEGSEAFF
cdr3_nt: TGTGCCAGCAGTTATCAGGAGGGCTCTGAAGCTTTCTTT

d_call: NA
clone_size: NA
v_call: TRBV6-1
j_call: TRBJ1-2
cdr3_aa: CASSESAGTATYGYTF
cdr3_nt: TGTGCCAGCAGTGAATCGGCGGGGACCGCTACTTATGGCTACACCTTC

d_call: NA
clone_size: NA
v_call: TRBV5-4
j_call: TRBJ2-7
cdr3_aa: CASSSTDIYEQYF
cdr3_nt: TGTGCCAGCAGCTCGACAGATATCTACGAGCAGTACTTC

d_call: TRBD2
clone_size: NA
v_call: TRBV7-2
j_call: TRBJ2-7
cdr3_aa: CASSLDAGDQHSYEQYF
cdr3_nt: TGTGCCAGCAGCTTGGATGCGGGGGACCAACACTCATACGAGCAGTACTTC

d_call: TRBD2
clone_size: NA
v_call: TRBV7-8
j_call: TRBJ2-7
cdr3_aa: CASSFKTSGRSQAHYEQYF
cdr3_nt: TGTGCCAGCAGCTTCAAGACTAGCGGGAGATCTCAGGCCCACTACGAGCAGTACTTC

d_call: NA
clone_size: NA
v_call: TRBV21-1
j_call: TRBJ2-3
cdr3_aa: CASIPERQGAGTDTQYF
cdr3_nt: TGTGCCAGCATCCCGGAGAGACAGGGGGCTGGCACAGATACGCAGTATTTT

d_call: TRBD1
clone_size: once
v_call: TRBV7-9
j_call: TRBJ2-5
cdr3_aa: CASNEGQPQETQYF
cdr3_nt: TGTGCCAGCAACGAGGGACAGCCCCAAGAGACCCAGTACTTC

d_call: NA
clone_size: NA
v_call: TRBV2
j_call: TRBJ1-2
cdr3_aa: CASTQDLNYGYTF
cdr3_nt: TGTGCCAGCACTCAGGATCTTAACTATGGCTACACCTTC

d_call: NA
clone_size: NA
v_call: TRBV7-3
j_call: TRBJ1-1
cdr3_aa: CASSLSGAANTEAFF
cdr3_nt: TGTGCCAGCAGCTTGTCAGGGGCAGCGAACACTGAAGCTTTCTTT

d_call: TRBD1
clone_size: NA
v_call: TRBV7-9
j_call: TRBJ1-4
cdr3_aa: CASGQGNEKLFF
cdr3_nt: TGTGCCAGCGGACAGGGGAATGAAAAACTGTTTTTT

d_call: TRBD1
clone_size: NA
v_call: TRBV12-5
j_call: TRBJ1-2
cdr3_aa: CASGLVLGTGDYGYTF
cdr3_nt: TGTGCTAGTGGTTTGGTACTTGGGACAGGCGACTATGGCTACACCTTC

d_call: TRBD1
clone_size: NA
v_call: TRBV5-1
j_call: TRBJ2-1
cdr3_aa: CASSSVGTGVNNEQFF
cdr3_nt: TGCGCCAGCAGCTCGGTTGGGACAGGGGTGAACAATGAGCAGTTCTTC